The clone carrying this T cell receptor (beta chain) was detected many times. No antigen is known for it. TCRdb re-derived calls from the RT-PCR reads in MiXCR, one entry per CDR3 protein. The sample consists of hundreds of thousands of distinct CDR3 sequences, around 14% of them appearing once. This specimen comes from a study of response to subunit inactivated influenza vaccine. Study conclusions and caveats: T cells newly recruited by each seasonal influenza vaccination are few, the authors suggested.

The CDR3 length is 13 residues. Trimming removed 3 bases from V and 1 base from J, with 8 bases in between. The germline CDR1 and CDR2 sequences are DFQATT and SNEGSKA (reference sequence). The chain joins TRBV20-1 to TRBJ2-3, with a tentative D call TRBD1 (5 bases). This sequence was found in a man aged 50 to 60 who received an inactivated influenza vaccine. Sequenced material: PBMCs from blood, taken roughly 12 days after vaccination. The CDR3 loop is CSARGPGTDTQYF. CDR3 coding DNA: TGCAGTGCTAGGGGGCCGGGCACAGATACGCAGTATTTT.